This T cell receptor beta chain was profiled in a study of blood T cells in healthy people across ages. The V end lost 6 bases, the J end lost 6 bases, and 14 bases lay between the germline ends. The CDR3 is made up of 14 amino acids. CDR1 is MNHNS and CDR2 is SASEGT in the germline V gene. PCR was performed a second time for roughly 7 to 12 cycles using a sample-barcoded 5' primer and a J-beta primer mix. TCRdb independently ran MiXCR on the 5' RACE reads; one entry per CDR3 protein. Of over a million distinct CDR3 sequences listed, approximately 38% are singletons. The chain couples TRBV6-1 to TRBJ1-4, with D tentatively TRBD1 (6 bases). The sequencing input was blood. This clonotype was sampled from a woman aged 18-35 years in good health. The CDR3 region is CASSSGGADEKLFF. CDR3 in DNA: TGTGCCAGCAGCAGTGGGGGGGCGGATGAAAAACTGTTTTTT.